This T cell receptor beta chain stems from a study of blood T cell repertoires in COVID-19. The repertoire was sequenced with immunoSEQ multiplex PCR; TCRdb's copy has only in-frame clones and lacks some. In the table there are 200,000 to 250,000 clones, around 83% of which are singletons. The ends were cut back, 7 bases at V and 0 bases at J, with 10 bases in the middle. Germline CDR1 and CDR2: LNHDA and SQIVND (reference sequence). The CDR3 is made up of 13 amino acids. The clonotype was recovered from a man aged 50 or older with active or convalescent COVID-19. The J gene is TRBJ2-7, the V gene TRBV19; no clear D gene. Sequenced material: peripheral blood. The CDR3 protein is CASKSRSSYEQYF. CDR3 nucleotides: TGTGCCAGTAAGTCACGGAGCTCCTACGAGCAGTACTTC.